The T cell receptor (beta chain) under discussion was sequenced for a study of blood T cells in healthy people across ages. Whole-study findings and limits: Not knowing donor CMV status may have confounded expanded clonotype changes.

Turning to this clonotype: Its target is not known.

CDR1 and CDR2 from the germline V gene are SGHAT and FQNNGV. The CDR3 contains 18 residues. V lost 5 bases, J lost 2 bases, and 23 bases lay in between. The use of a sample-barcoded 5' primer and a J-beta primer mix characterized a second PCR of 7 to 11 cycles. Each TCR beta cDNA got a 12-nucleotide random molecular identifier. Using its own MiXCR run on the 5' RACE reads, TCRdb lists one record per CDR3 protein. The table includes roughly 1,500,000 distinct CDR3 sequences, about 32% detected once. This receptor was taken from a woman aged 25 to 39 in good health. The chain links TRBV11-2 to TRBJ2-3; D is ambiguous. The specimen was blood. The CDR3 region is CASSLYPPMVRYTDTQYF. Here the CDR3 DNA reads TGTGCCAGCAGCCTCTATCCGCCCATGGTCCGATACACAGATACGCAGTATTTT.